One sample yielded the 22 T cell receptor beta chains listed below, sequenced in a study of T cell responses to AZD1222 COVID-19 vaccine. Profiling relied on immunoSEQ multiplex PCR, and the TCRdb table lists in-frame clones only, not all of them. In the table there are around 100,000 clones, 80% to 90% of which are singletons. The specimen comprised peripheral blood, sampled on day 0 of AZD1222 vaccination. The receptor set was obtained from an adult in good health.

The V and J genes are TRBV5-1 and TRBJ2-3; 9 bases line up with TRBD1. There are 17 residues in the CDR3. The V gene's germline CDR1 is SGHRS and CDR2 YFSETQ. The trim removed 3 bases at V and 5 bases at J, leaving 13 bases unmatched. In nucleotides, the CDR3 is TGCGCCAGCAGCTCGATAAGATCGGGACAGGGCGGAGATACGCAGTATTTT. Translation gives CASSSIRSGQGGDTQYF.

The gene calls are TRBV7-2 and TRBJ2-5, with 9 bases fitting TRBD2. The J segment lost 5 bases and the V segment lost 5 bases, leaving 18 bases of the junction unmatched. Looked up from germline, CDR1 is SGHTA and CDR2 is FQGNSA. CDR3 length equals 18 residues. For the CDR3, the DNA is TGTGCCAGCAGCAACCCTCTGAGACTAGCGGTAGGCGCGGAGACCCAGTACTTC. This translates into CASSNPLRLAVGAETQYF.

With respect to this clone: Compared with germline, one end of the junction differs, possibly owing to a read error. This chain joins TRBV7-7 and TRBJ1-3, with D possibly TRBD1 on 5 matching bases. Germline values: CDR1 SSHAT, CDR2 FNYEAQ (reference sequence). This CDR3 spans 14 amino acids. CDR3 residues: CASSNGGPGNTIYF. CDR3 in DNA: TGTGCTAGCAGCAACGGGGGTCCTGGAAACACCATATATTTT.

The rearrangement joins TRBV6-2 or TRBV6-3 to TRBJ1-4; D remains ambiguous. Germline V CDR1 and CDR2: MNHEY, SVGEGT. The CDR3 has 15 residues. The V gene lost 0 bases and the J gene lost 8 bases, with 13 bases spanning the gap. The chain's CDR3 is CASSYSTGGYEKLFF. For the CDR3, the DNA is TGTGCCAGCAGTTACTCGACTGGAGGATACGAAAAACTGTTTTTT.

The rearrangement links TRBV2 to TRBJ2-3; 7 nucleotides align to TRBD1. The V gene end was trimmed by 5 bases and the J gene end by 1 base; junction bases not matched to a gene: 3. Germline assignment: CDR1 SNHLY and CDR2 FYNNEI. The CDR3 contains 14 residues. CDR3 amino acids: CASSPGQRTDTQYF. The CDR3, as DNA: TGTGCCAGCAGTCCGGGACAGCGCACAGATACGCAGTATTTT.

The chain employs TRBV6-5 and TRBJ1-1, with 7 bases lining up with TRBD1. CDR3 length equals 13 residues. CDR1 MNHEY and CDR2 SVGAGI come from the germline V gene. The junction had 3 bases not matched to a gene; V was cut back by 2 bases and J by 6 bases. The CDR3, as DNA: TGTGCCAGCAGTTACAGGGACAGAGCTGAAGCTTTCTTT. It is translated as CASSYRDRAEAFF.

V gene TRBV18 combines with J gene TRBJ2-7; TRBD2 is a possible D gene (5 bases). The germline V and J ends were trimmed by 8 bases and 7 bases, with 15 bases remaining between them. Germline V gene lookup returns CDR1 KGHSH and CDR2 LQKENI. The CDR3 extends over 12 amino acids. The CDR3 coding sequence is TGTGCCAGCCTCTCACCCTCGGGGGAGCAGTACTTC. This translates into CASLSPSGEQYF.

The chain is built from TRBV19 and TRBJ2-5; TRBD1 aligns across 10 bases. Trimming took 3 bases from V and 5 from J; bases not matched to a gene: 12. The CDR3 contains 17 residues. Looked up from germline, CDR1 is LNHDA and CDR2 is SQIVND (reference sequence). CDR3 bases: TGTGCCAGTAGTATGGGGACAGGGGTTGGGCAGCGGGAGACCCAGTACTTC. Residues: CASSMGTGVGQRETQYF.

The rearrangement uses TRBV18 and TRBJ1-3; TRBD1 matches 11 bases. Per germline, CDR1 KGHSH and CDR2 LQKENI. V was pared by 4 bases and J by 2 bases, with 4 bases of the junction left unmatched. CDR3 length: 16 amino acids. This chain's CDR3 is CASSQGQGATGNTIYF. The CDR3 nucleotides read TGTGCCAGCTCACAAGGACAGGGGGCAACTGGAAACACCATATATTTT.

The V gene is TRBV10-3, the J gene TRBJ1-5; D unclear. The CDR3 length is 14 residues. Germline-derived CDR1 and CDR2 are ENHRY and SYGVKD. Trimming took off 2 bases at V and 6 bases at J, with 11 bases between the two ends. The DNA of the CDR3 is TGTGCCATCAGTGAGGCTGGGAGTGGTCAGCCCCAGCATTTT. Its translation is CAISEAGSGQPQHF.

The V call is TRBV18, the J call TRBJ2-1; TRBD2 agrees at 8 bases. The CDR3 totals 13 residues. V gave up 5 bases and J gave up 10 bases; unmatched junction bases: 7. The V gene's germline CDR1 is KGHSH and CDR2 LQKENI. CDR3 sequence: CASSSGGDIEQFF. The CDR3 DNA reads as TGTGCCAGCTCATCGGGGGGGGATATAGAGCAGTTCTTC.

The chain couples TRBV5-1 to TRBJ1-1, with 7 bases lining up with TRBD1. Germline V gives CDR1 SGHRS, CDR2 YFSETQ. Trimming removed 4 bases from V and 2 bases from J; junction bases left unmatched: 5. CDR3 length: 14 residues. The CDR3 protein is CASSTDRANTEAFF. The CDR3 region has the DNA TGCGCCAGCAGCACTGACAGGGCAAACACTGAAGCTTTCTTT.

This clone has only a few counts. V is TRBV3-1 (or the pseudogene TRBV3-2) and J is TRBJ2-5; D might be TRBD2 (6 bases). The length of the CDR3 is 14 residues. Germline assignment: CDR1 LGHDT and CDR2 YNNKEL (reference sequence). V was clipped by 1 base and J by 1 base, with 7 bases between them. This CDR3 reads CASSQVGGQETQYF. The CDR3, as DNA: TGTGCCAGCAGCCAAGTGGGGGGCCAAGAGACCCAGTACTTC.

J is TRBJ1-1 and V is TRBV6-5, with TRBD1 matching 7 bases. CDR3 length: 13 amino acids. Looked up from germline, CDR1 is MNHEY and CDR2 is SVGAGI. Trimming took 8 bases from V and 0 from J; bases not matched to a gene: 3. The CDR3 protein is CASGGQLNTEAFF. Written as DNA, the CDR3 is TGTGCCAGCGGGGGACAGCTGAACACTGAAGCTTTCTTT.

The chain links TRBV18 to TRBJ2-4; a weak D match, TRBD2 (5 bases). CDR3 length: 15 residues. Looked up from germline, CDR1 is KGHSH and CDR2 is LQKENI. V was trimmed by 1 base and J by 6 bases, leaving 13 bases between them. This CDR3 reads CASSPQGVQGNIQYF. The CDR3 nucleotides read TGTGCCAGCTCACCACAGGGAGTTCAAGGAAACATTCAGTACTTC.

J is TRBJ2-1 and V is TRBV5-1; 7 positions match TRBD1. Germline lookup yields CDR1 SGHRS and CDR2 YFSETQ. After removal of 4 bases from V and 12 bases from J, the junction contained 16 bases not matched to a gene. The CDR3 has 15 amino acids. The CDR3 loop is CASSRTRITGEGQFF. The CDR3 DNA reads as TGCGCCAGCAGCCGTACCAGAATTACAGGGGAAGGGCAGTTCTTC.

V and J are TRBV29-1 and TRBJ1-1; 11 bases line up with TRBD1. The junction had 3 bases not matched to a gene; V was cut back by 6 bases and J by 3 bases. The V gene's germline CDR1 is SQVTM and CDR2 ANQGSEA. The CDR3 extends over 13 amino acids. CDR3 loop: CSVDRGLDTEAFF. The DNA of the CDR3 is TGCAGCGTGGACAGGGGGCTGGACACTGAAGCTTTCTTT.

In DNA, the CDR3 is TGTGCCAGCAGTCGACAGCAAAACTATGGCTACACCTTC. This gives the protein CASSRQQNYGYTF. The chain couples TRBV28 to TRBJ1-2; D perhaps matches TRBD1 (5 bases). Germline CDR1 and CDR2: MDHEN and SYDVKM. V gave up 5 bases and J gave up 2 bases, with 9 bases separating them. The CDR3 loop spans 13 amino acids.

This chain joins TRBV10-3 and TRBJ1-2, with 9 bases identical to TRBD1. V lost 4 bases to trimming and J lost 6 bases; unmatched junction nucleotides: 3. Germline V CDR1 and CDR2: ENHRY, SYGVKD. The CDR3 is 13 residues long. CDR3 amino acids: CAISGGQGDGYTF. The CDR3 DNA reads as TGTGCCATCAGTGGGGGACAGGGTGATGGCTACACCTTC.

The rearrangement uses TRBV28 and TRBJ2-1; TRBD1 or TRBD2 may be the D gene (5 bases each). This CDR3 has 16 residues. The germline gives CDR1 MDHEN, CDR2 SYDVKM. V lost 0 bases to trimming and J lost 0 bases, with 9 bases between them. The CDR3 DNA reads TGTGCCAGCAGTTTATGGGCAGGGAGCTCCTACAATGAGCAGTTCTTC. Translated: CASSLWAGSSYNEQFF.

The V and J genes are TRBV18 and TRBJ1-5; D remains unclear. This CDR3 is 14 amino acids long. Germline lookup yields CDR1 KGHSH and CDR2 LQKENI. Trimming left V 3 bases short and J 4 bases short, with 10 bases between. The DNA of the CDR3 is TGTGCCAGCTCACCGACACCGGGGAATCAGCCCCAGCATTTT. Translated, it gives CASSPTPGNQPQHF.

This chain connects TRBV5-6 to TRBJ1-5; D uncertain. Germline loops: CDR1 SGHDT, CDR2 YYEEEE. The CDR3 extends over 15 amino acids. Trimming stripped 3 bases from V and 4 bases from J, with 14 bases between. The CDR3: CASSYASVFNQPQHF. The DNA of the CDR3 is TGTGCCAGCAGCTATGCGTCAGTTTTTAATCAGCCCCAGCATTTT.